This T cell receptor beta chain was sequenced for a study of graft-versus-host responses after intestinal transplantation. Study at large: Transplants given to recipients were multivisceral, liver-intestinal, or isolated intestinal. All recipients were given anti-thymocyte globulin induction, and tacrolimus and steroids were then administered for 2 to 4 years.

The CDR3 runs 13 residues. Germline-derived CDR1 and CDR2 are MGHRA and YSYEKL. Trimming removed 6 bases from V and 6 bases from J, with 14 bases in between. The method was immunoSEQ multiplex PCR; TCRdb's version includes in-frame clones alone and lacks a portion of them. The sample consists of nearly 100,000 clones, around 90% of them appearing once. Comment on this clone: What it binds is not known.

Study results and limitations: In recipient marrow, GvH clones were found, and some appeared first in ileum or blood. Declining HvG levels early post-transplant were linked to peak circulating GvH clone levels.

The rearrangement uses TRBV4-1 and TRBJ1-1, with D unclear. Sequences were derived from PBMCs, sampled just under 460 days after intestinal transplant. The clonotype was recovered from a human patient who received an intestinal transplant, so some T cells may come from the graft donor. The CDR3 region has the DNA TGCGCCAGCAGGGAGCCGGGTGACGCTGAAGCTTTCTTT. It yields the protein CASREPGDAEAFF.